Each of the 3 T cell receptor beta chains below was sequenced from the same sample in a study of shared clonotypes between healthy human individuals. Assay used: immunoSEQ multiplex PCR; TCRdb lists only in-frame clones, some missing. Of about 2.4 million clones listed, approximately 94% are singletons. Sequences were obtained from naive CD4+ T cells from PBMCs. The subset is: CD45RA+ positively selected. The receptor source for this set is a man aged 18 to 29 in good health. Some clones in this sample may be carry-over from other donors' samples.

The V and J genes are TRBV28 and TRBJ2-1; no clear D gene. Germline lookup yields CDR1 MDHEN and CDR2 SYDVKM. V was shortened by 1 base and J by 10 bases, with 8 bases between the two germline ends. The CDR3 runs 12 residues. The CDR3 sequence is CASSLFLREQFF. The CDR3 DNA follows: TGTGCCAGCAGTTTATTCTTGCGGGAGCAGTTCTTC.

A note on this clone: Distinct nucleotide sequences in the sample also encode this CDR3. This chain connects TRBV6-1 to TRBJ1-3, with unresolved D. Trimming removed 6 bases from V and 0 bases from J, with 3 bases in between. This CDR3 has 12 residues. Looked up from germline, CDR1 is MNHNS and CDR2 is SASEGT. CDR3 sequence (DNA): TGTGCCAGCAGAGGCTCTGGAAACACCATATATTTT. Translating it yields CASRGSGNTIYF.

The rearrangement uses TRBV6-1 and TRBJ1-1, with D uncertain. Germline V gene data show CDR1 as MNHNS and CDR2 as SASEGT. This CDR3 contains 15 residues. Trimming removed 2 bases from V and 5 bases from J, with 15 bases in between. CDR3 sequence reads: CASSEIWRAYTEAFF. CDR3 nucleotide sequence: TGTGCCAGCAGTGAAATTTGGAGGGCTTATACTGAAGCTTTCTTT.